The 12 T cell receptor beta chains presented below share a single source sample, sequenced in a study of shared clonotypes between healthy human individuals. Only in-frame clones appear in the TCRdb table, and some are missing; sequencing was by immunoSEQ multiplex PCR. The sample consists of 780,000 or so clones, over 55% of them appearing once. The sequencing sample was made of memory CD4+ T cells sorted from blood. Documented subset: CD45RA-negative fraction. These receptors came from a woman aged 30 to 39 in good health.

The chain carries TRBV6-5 and TRBJ1-5; 8 nucleotides line up with TRBD1. The CDR3 contains 13 residues. Germline CDR1 and CDR2: MNHEY and SVGAGI. Trimming removed 2 bases from V and 7 bases from J; junction bases left unmatched: 1. CDR3 amino acids: CASSYGQGQPQHF. The CDR3 DNA sequence: TGTGCCAGCAGTTACGGACAGGGACAGCCCCAGCATTTT.

The J gene is TRBJ2-7, the V gene TRBV18; unclear D gene. Looked up from germline, CDR1 is KGHSH and CDR2 is LQKENI. The CDR3 loop spans 14 amino acids. V gave up 6 bases and J gave up 6 bases, with 18 bases separating them. The CDR3 DNA reads as TGTGCCAGCTCCCACCGCGAAACCTTTTCCGAGCAGTACTTC. The encoded protein is CASSHRETFSEQYF. The variable domain in full, completed from reference TRBV18 and TRBJ2-7, reads NAGVMQNPRHLVRRRGQEARLRCSPMKGHSHVYWYRQLPEEGLKFMVYLQKENIIDESGMPKERFSAEFPKEGPSILRIQQVVRGDSAAYFCASSHRETFSEQYFGPGTRLTVT.

The genes are TRBV30 and TRBJ2-5, with D tentatively TRBD1 (6 bases). Germline lookup yields CDR1 GTSNPN and CDR2 SVGIG (reference sequence). The CDR3 is 13 amino acids. Between the trimmed V and J ends, which lost 6 bases and 7 bases, there was a span of 18 bases. Here the CDR3 DNA reads TGTGCCTGCCGCCACAGGGTAGGTGGGACCCAGTACTTC. Translated: CACRHRVGGTQYF. The full variable domain, its missing parts supplied by reference TRBV30 and TRBJ2-5, is SQTIHQWPATLVQPVGSPLSLECTVEGTSNPNLYWYRQAAGRGLQLLFYSVGIGQISSEVPQNLSASRPQDRQFILSSKKLLLSDSGFYLCACRHRVGGTQYFGPGTRLLVL.

The gene calls are TRBV6-6 and TRBJ2-3; 11 bases are shared with TRBD1. Trimming removed 5 bases from V and 5 bases from J; junction bases left unmatched: 6. Looked up from germline, CDR1 is MNHNY and CDR2 is SVGAGI (reference sequence). CDR3 length: 15 amino acids. The DNA for the CDR3 is TGTGCCAGCAGTCCCCGGGACAGGGGGGGAGATACGCAGTATTTT. It yields the protein CASSPRDRGGDTQYF.

The chain's CDR3 is CASSVGIRDSTDTQYF. The CDR3 DNA reads TGTGCCAGCAGCGTGGGGATCCGGGACTCCACAGATACGCAGTATTTT. V is TRBV9 and J is TRBJ2-3, with D perhaps matching TRBD2 (6 bases). Per the germline V gene, CDR1 is SGDLS and CDR2 is YYNGEE. The CDR3 consists of 16 residues. Trimming shortened V by 2 bases and J by 2 bases, and 15 bases separated the two germline ends.

This clone has a handful of counts. V gene TRBV7-9 combines with J gene TRBJ1-2, with D unclear. From germline, CDR1 is SEHNR and CDR2 FQNEAQ (reference sequence). The V end was cut by 4 bases, the J end by 3 bases, with 12 bases between. This CDR3 is built from 14 residues. CDR3 coding DNA: TGTGCCAGCAGCTACGTTCAGGTTTACTATGGCTACACCTTC. Translating it yields CASSYVQVYYGYTF.

The gene calls are TRBV10-2 and TRBJ2-2, with 10 bases aligning to TRBD1. The V segment lost 6 bases and the J segment 0 bases; nucleotides outside the gene matches: 1. This CDR3 has 15 residues. Germline lookup yields CDR1 WSHSY and CDR2 SAAADI. The CDR3 here is CASRGQGSNTGELFF. The CDR3 DNA reads TGCGCCAGCAGGGGACAGGGGTCGAACACCGGGGAGCTGTTTTTT.

This clone was detected only once. This rearrangement joins TRBV7-2 to TRBJ2-5; D not certain. Germline assignment: CDR1 SGHTA and CDR2 FQGNSA. V dropped 3 bases and J dropped 3 bases, with 8 bases sitting between them. This CDR3 region has 13 residues. CDR3 coding DNA: TGTGCCAGCAGCTTTTATCTGGAAGAGACCCAGTACTTC. Translation gives CASSFYLEETQYF.

The sample holds many counts of this clone. The chain recombines TRBV19 with TRBJ2-7; no definite D call. V lost 3 bases, J lost 2 bases, and 8 bases lay in between. The germline V gene encodes CDR1 LNHDA and CDR2 SQIVND (reference sequence). CDR3 length: 13 amino acids. The CDR3 region has the DNA TGTGCCAGTAGTATGACCCACCCCTACGAGCAGTACTTC. Translation gives CASSMTHPYEQYF.

This clone was detected only a few times. The chain carries TRBV7-8 and TRBJ1-4; D is perhaps TRBD1 (5 bases). The CDR3 has 15 amino acids. In germline, CDR1 is SGHVS, CDR2 FQNEAQ. Trimming shortened V by 2 bases and J by 8 bases, and 15 bases separated the two germline ends. CDR3 in amino acids: CASSLNTAGGEKLFF. The CDR3 DNA reads TGTGCCAGCAGCTTAAATACGGCCGGGGGAGAAAAACTGTTTTTT.

The J gene is TRBJ2-7, the V gene TRBV10-3; 9 positions agree with TRBD2. CDR3 length: 14 residues. With 7 bases clipped from V and 4 bases from J, the junction kept 8 bases outside the gene matches. The germline gives CDR1 ENHRY, CDR2 SYGVKD. CDR3 nucleotides: TGTGCCATCAAGGAGCGACTAGCGGAGTACGAGCAGTACTTC. Translation: CAIKERLAEYEQYF.

Note on this clone: In the same sample, other DNA sequences code for this CDR3. The chain employs TRBV5-1 and TRBJ2-1; no reliable D call. This CDR3 region has 15 residues. The V gene lost 4 bases and the J gene lost 0 bases, with 11 bases spanning the gap. Per the germline V gene, CDR1 is SGHRS and CDR2 is YFSETQ. CDR3 loop: CASSLDSNSYNEQFF. DNA of the CDR3: TGCGCCAGCAGCCTCGACTCAAACTCCTACAATGAGCAGTTCTTC.